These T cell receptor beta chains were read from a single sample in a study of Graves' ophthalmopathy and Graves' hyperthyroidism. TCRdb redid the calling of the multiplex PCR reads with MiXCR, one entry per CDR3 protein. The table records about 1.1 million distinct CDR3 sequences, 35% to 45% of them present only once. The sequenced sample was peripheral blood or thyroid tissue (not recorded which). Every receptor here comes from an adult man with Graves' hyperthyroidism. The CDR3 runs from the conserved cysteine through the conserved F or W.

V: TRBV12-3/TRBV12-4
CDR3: CASTWSGGLGTEAFF

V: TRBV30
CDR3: CAWKGSSYEQYF

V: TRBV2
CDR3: CASSVARDRETQYF

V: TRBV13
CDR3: CASSSGVHYEQYF

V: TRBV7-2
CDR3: CASSSTGLAGGQGEEYF

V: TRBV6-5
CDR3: CASSATYDGYTF

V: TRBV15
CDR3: CATSRDGSGGAETQYF

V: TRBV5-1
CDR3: CASSLGRRGRSFSYEQYF

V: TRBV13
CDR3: CASSLGQGLRNQPQHF

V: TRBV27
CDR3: CATGMRETQYF

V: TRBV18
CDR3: CASSPPSEGPNTGELFF

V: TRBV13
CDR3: CASSEGGFYGYTF

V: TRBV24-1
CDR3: CATSRQNNQPQHF

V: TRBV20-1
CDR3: CSAGDRGNVQPQHF

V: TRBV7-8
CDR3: CASSTQGSNQPQHF

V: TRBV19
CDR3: CASSIAAFGDEQYF

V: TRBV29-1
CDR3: CSVGQGATQPQHF

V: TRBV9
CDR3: CASSPGRGYSYEQYF

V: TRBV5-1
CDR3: CASSLMTDQETQYF

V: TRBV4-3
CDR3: CASSQEVGRQTQYF

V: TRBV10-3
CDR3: CAIRAGAGGRTGELFF

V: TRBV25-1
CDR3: CASVNPKGGSSYEQYF

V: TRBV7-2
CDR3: CASSLRTSRGGTQYF

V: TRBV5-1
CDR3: CASSLWSGSDTEAFF

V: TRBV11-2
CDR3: CASSSLGTLGYGYTF

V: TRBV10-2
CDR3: CASSGPGPGTQCF

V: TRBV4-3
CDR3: CASSQDPYGGNTEAFF

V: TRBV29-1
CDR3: CSGAGAPQETQYF

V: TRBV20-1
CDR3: CSASSTGVTSYGYTF

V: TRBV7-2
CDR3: CASSSDSGNSPLHF

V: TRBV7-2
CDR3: CASSLVTRRWRDPQETQYF

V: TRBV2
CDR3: CASSLEPTGTLHF

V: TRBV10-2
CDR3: CASSEPDRSGYTF

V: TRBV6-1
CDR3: CASRSPPALAGEQETQYF

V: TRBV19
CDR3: CASSPGLRGETQYF